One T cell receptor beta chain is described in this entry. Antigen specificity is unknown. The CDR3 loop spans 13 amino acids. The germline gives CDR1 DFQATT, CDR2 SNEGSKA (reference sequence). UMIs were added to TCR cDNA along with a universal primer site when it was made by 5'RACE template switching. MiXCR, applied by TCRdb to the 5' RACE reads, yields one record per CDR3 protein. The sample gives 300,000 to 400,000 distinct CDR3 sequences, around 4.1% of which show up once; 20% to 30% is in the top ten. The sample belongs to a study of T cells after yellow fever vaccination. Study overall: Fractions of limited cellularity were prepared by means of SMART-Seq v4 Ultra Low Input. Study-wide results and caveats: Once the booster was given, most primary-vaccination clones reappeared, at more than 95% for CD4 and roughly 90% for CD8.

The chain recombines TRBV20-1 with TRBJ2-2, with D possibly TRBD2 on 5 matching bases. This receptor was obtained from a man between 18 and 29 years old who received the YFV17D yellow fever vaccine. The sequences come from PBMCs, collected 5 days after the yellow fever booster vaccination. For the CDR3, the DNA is TGCACCATCAGATTAGCGTCAACTGGGGAGCTGTTTTTT. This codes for CTIRLASTGELFF.